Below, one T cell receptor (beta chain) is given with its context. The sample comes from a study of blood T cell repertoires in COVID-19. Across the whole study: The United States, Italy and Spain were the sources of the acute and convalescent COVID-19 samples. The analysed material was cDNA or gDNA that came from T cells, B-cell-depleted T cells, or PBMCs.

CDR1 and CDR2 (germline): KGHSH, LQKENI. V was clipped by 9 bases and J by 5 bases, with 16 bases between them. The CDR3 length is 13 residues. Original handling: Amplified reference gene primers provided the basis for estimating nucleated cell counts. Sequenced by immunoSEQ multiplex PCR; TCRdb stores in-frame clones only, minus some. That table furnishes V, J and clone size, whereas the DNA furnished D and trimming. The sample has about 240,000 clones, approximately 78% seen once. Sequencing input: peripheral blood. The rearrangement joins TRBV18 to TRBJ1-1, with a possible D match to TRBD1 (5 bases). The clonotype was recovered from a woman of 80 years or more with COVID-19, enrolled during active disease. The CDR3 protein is CASFGAGGTEAFF. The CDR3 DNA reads TGTGCCAGTTTCGGAGCCGGGGGGACTGAAGCTTTCTTT.